This T cell receptor (beta chain) was sequenced for a study of blood T cells in healthy people across ages. Study information: About one barcoded beta molecule per two T cells came from capture by template switching.

Germline loops: CDR1 LGHDT, CDR2 YNNKEL (reference sequence). With V trimmed by 4 bases and J by 7 bases, 8 bases remained unmatched. The CDR3 extends over 15 amino acids. A second about 7 to 11 cycle PCR used barcoded and J-beta primers. Each TCR beta cDNA got a 12-nucleotide random molecular identifier. From the 5' RACE reads, TCRdb called clonotypes with MiXCR, one entry per CDR3 protein. The repertoire holds hundreds of thousands of distinct CDR3 sequences, with 40% to 45% as singletons. Researchers report isolating at least 6 million PBMCs per sample. The rearrangement links TRBV3-1 to TRBJ1-2; TRBD1 aligns across 11 bases. The sequence was obtained from an elderly man in good health. The sample consisted of blood. CDR3 amino acids: CASSPTGQGASGYTF. CDR3 nucleotides: TGTGCCAGCAGCCCTACCGGACAGGGGGCGAGTGGCTACACCTTC.